A single T cell receptor beta chain is shown here with its context. Its cognate antigen is unknown. CDR1 WNHNN and CDR2 SYGVQD come from the germline V gene (reference sequence). The CDR3 contains 15 residues. The V and J ends lost 2 bases and 5 bases respectively, with 15 bases between them. The source of the sample is a study of T cell responses to AZD1222 COVID-19 vaccine. Profiled with immunoSEQ multiplex PCR; TCRdb holds only in-frame clones, not every one. Of 150,000 or so clones listed, 92% are singletons. Whole-study findings and limits: Donors were largely white British and mainly female; clonal diversity was possibly underestimated.

The chain employs TRBV10-1 and TRBJ1-1, with D unclear. Sequencing used peripheral blood, obtained on day 0 of AZD1222 vaccination. This clonotype was obtained from an adult in good health. CDR3 nucleotides: TGCGCCAGCAGTGAGACCGCCGGGGTGGGGACTGAAGCTTTCTTT. Translation gives CASSETAGVGTEAFF.